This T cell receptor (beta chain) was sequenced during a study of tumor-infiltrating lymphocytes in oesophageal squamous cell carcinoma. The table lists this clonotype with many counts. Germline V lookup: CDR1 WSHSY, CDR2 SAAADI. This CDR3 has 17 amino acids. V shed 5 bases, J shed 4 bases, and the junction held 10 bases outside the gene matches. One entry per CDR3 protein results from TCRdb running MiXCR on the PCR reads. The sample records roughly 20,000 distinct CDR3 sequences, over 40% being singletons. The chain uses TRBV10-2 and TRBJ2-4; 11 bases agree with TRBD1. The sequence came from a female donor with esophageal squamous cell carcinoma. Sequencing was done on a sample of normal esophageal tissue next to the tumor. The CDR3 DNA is TGCGCCAGCAGTCTGGGGACAGGGGGGATTGCTAAAAACATTCAGTACTTC. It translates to CASSLGTGGIAKNIQYF.